Shown below are 28 T cell receptor beta chains from a single sample sequenced in a study of early T cells in non-severe SARS-CoV-2 infection. TCRdb redid the calling of the 5' RACE reads with MiXCR, one entry per CDR3 protein. Here the sample spans tens of thousands of distinct CDR3 sequences, around 5.2% being singletons. Sequencing was done on a sample of whole blood. These receptors all stem from an adult who was a healthcare worker with PCR-confirmed SARS-CoV-2 infection or an uninfected control (not recorded which).

There are many counts of this clonotype. CDR3 protein: CASSLPGRGPGELFF. The CDR3 region has the DNA TGTGCCAGCAGTCTCCCAGGCAGGGGACCCGGGGAGCTGTTTTTT. V is TRBV5-6 and J is TRBJ2-2; D is possibly TRBD1 (6 bases). This CDR3 spans 15 amino acids. In germline, CDR1 is SGHDT, CDR2 YYEEEE. V lost 5 bases to trimming and J lost 6 bases, with 17 bases between them.

This clonotype turned up a few times. The V gene is TRBV18, the J gene TRBJ2-5; unclear D gene. Germline CDR1 is KGHSH and CDR2 is LQKENI. V lost 4 bases to trimming and J lost 2 bases, with 5 bases between them. The CDR3 contains 12 residues. CDR3 DNA sequence: TGTGCCAGCTCACAATCTCAAGAGACCCAGTACTTC. Encoded protein: CASSQSQETQYF.

On this clonotype: A clone one base away is much larger, so this may be a read error. The rearrangement links TRBV20-1 to TRBJ2-5; D is unclear. Germline lookup yields CDR1 DFQATT and CDR2 SNEGSKA (reference sequence). CDR3 length equals 14 residues. The CDR3 region is CSATSWALREAQYF. The CDR3 bases are TGCAGTGCGACCAGCTGGGCCCTTCGAGAGGCCCAGTACTTC.

In its sample, this clonotype was seen many times. J is TRBJ1-1 and V is TRBV29-1; unclear D gene. V lost 7 bases to trimming and J lost 1 base, with 10 bases between them. The CDR3 covers 12 residues. CDR1 and CDR2 (germline): SQVTM, ANQGSEA. CDR3 DNA sequence: TGCAGCGCACGACGGGAGAACACTGAAGCTTTCTTT. Its translation is CSARRENTEAFF.

This clonotype was counted only a few times. The chain links TRBV29-1 to TRBJ1-1, with D uncertain. V lost 4 bases and J 0 bases, leaving 9 bases between the germline ends. The CDR3 runs to 13 residues. Germline V gene data show CDR1 as SQVTM and CDR2 as ANQGSEA. CDR3 residues: CSVVGILNTEAFF. In DNA form, the CDR3 reads TGCAGCGTTGTTGGGATCTTGAACACTGAAGCTTTCTTT.

This clonotype was found many times. The chain has TRBV7-9 and TRBJ2-4; TRBD1 agrees at 8 bases. V lost 5 bases to trimming and J lost 9 bases; unmatched junction nucleotides: 3. The germline V gene has CDR1 SEHNR and CDR2 FQNEAQ (reference sequence). The CDR3 is made up of 12 amino acids. The CDR3 DNA reads as TGTGCCAGCAGCGCCGACAGGGGCATTCAGTACTTC. Its translation is CASSADRGIQYF. Filled out from reference TRBV7-9 and TRBJ2-4, the complete variable domain reads DTGVSQNPRHKITKRGQNVTFRCDPISEHNRLYWYRQTLGQGPEFLTYFQNEAQLEKSRLLSDRFSAERPKGSFSTLEIQRTEQGDSAMYLCASSADRGIQYFGAGTRLSVL.

This clonotype was counted between two and nine times. This rearrangement joins TRBV18 to TRBJ1-5; D unresolved. This CDR3 is built from 13 residues. With 3 bases removed from V and 8 bases from J, the gap between germline ends came to 11 bases. Germline loops: CDR1 KGHSH, CDR2 LQKENI. This CDR3 reads CASSPSGSEPQHF. In nucleotides, the CDR3 is TGTGCCAGCTCACCCTCGGGGAGCGAGCCCCAGCATTTT.

This clonotype was picked up many times. The chain joins TRBV6-5 to TRBJ2-2; D perhaps matches TRBD1 (5 bases). CDR1 and CDR2 from the germline V gene are MNHEY and SVGAGI. The length of the CDR3 is 15 residues. V gave up 2 bases and J gave up 0 bases, with 7 bases separating them. The DNA of the CDR3 is TGTGCCAGCAGTTACGAAGGGGCGAACACCGGGGAGCTGTTTTTT. Translated, it gives CASSYEGANTGELFF.

This clonotype was observed many times. The V call is TRBV29-1, the J call TRBJ2-1; possibly TRBD2 for D (6 bases). V was cut by 1 base and J by 10 bases, with 11 bases left in between. The CDR3 consists of 12 residues. The germline gives CDR1 SQVTM, CDR2 ANQGSEA. This chain's CDR3 is CSVEVGGREQFF. The CDR3 bases are TGCAGCGTTGAAGTCGGTGGGAGGGAGCAGTTCTTC.

This clonotype has at least ten counts. The chain links TRBV18 to TRBJ2-3, with D unclear. The V gene lost 3 bases and the J gene lost 2 bases, with 15 bases spanning the gap. In germline, CDR1 is KGHSH, CDR2 LQKENI. The CDR3 runs to 16 residues. The CDR3 loop is CASSPTPEANTDTQYF. CDR3 bases: TGTGCCAGCTCACCCACCCCGGAAGCCAACACAGATACGCAGTATTTT.

The V gene is TRBV5-1, the J gene TRBJ2-1; D gene uncertain. Germline CDR1 is SGHRS and CDR2 is YFSETQ. The CDR3 length is 14 residues. The V and J ends lost 0 bases and 4 bases respectively, with 8 bases between them. CDR3: CASSLDPDYNEQFF. The CDR3 nucleotides are TGCGCCAGCAGCTTGGATCCGGATTACAATGAGCAGTTCTTC. Drawing the rest from reference TRBV5-1 and TRBJ2-1, the complete variable domain is KAGVTQTPRYLIKTRGQQVTLSCSPISGHRSVSWYQQTPGQGLQFLFEYFSETQRNKGNFPGRFSGRQFSNSRSEMNVSTLELGDSALYLCASSLDPDYNEQFFGPGTRLTVL.

The rearrangement uses TRBV27 and TRBJ2-2; no reliable D call. Looked up from germline, CDR1 is MNHEY and CDR2 is SMNVEV (reference sequence). The CDR3 covers 13 residues. V lost 3 bases and J lost 6, with 8 bases in between. The DNA for the CDR3 is TGTGCCAGCAGTTTCCGTTTCGCCGGGGAGCTGTTTTTT. Translated: CASSFRFAGELFF.

This clonotype appeared many times. V is TRBV20-1 and J is TRBJ2-5; 8 bases map to TRBD1. CDR1 and CDR2 from the germline V gene are DFQATT and SNEGSKA (reference sequence). The CDR3 is 12 amino acids. After removal of 6 bases from V and 5 bases from J, the junction contained 5 bases not matched to a gene. The CDR3 nucleotides are TGCAGTGCGCAGGGGGCGCTTGAGACCCAGTACTTC. This encodes CSAQGALETQYF.

There are many counts of this clonotype. The rearrangement uses TRBV6-5 and TRBJ2-7, with D unresolved. This CDR3 spans 13 amino acids. Trimming stripped 6 bases from V and 4 bases from J, with 13 bases between. Germline values: CDR1 MNHEY, CDR2 SVGAGI. CDR3 region: CASRPEKTYEQYF. Written as DNA, the CDR3 is TGTGCCAGCAGGCCAGAGAAAACTTACGAGCAGTACTTC.

J is TRBJ2-3 and V is TRBV18, with D perhaps matching TRBD1 (5 bases). There are 14 residues in the CDR3. From germline, CDR1 is KGHSH and CDR2 LQKENI. V was pared by 2 bases and J by 2 bases, with 8 bases between. The CDR3, as DNA: TGTGCCAGCTCACCAATACAGGTCACAGATACGCAGTATTTT. As protein: CASSPIQVTDTQYF.

This clonotype was observed many times. The chain joins TRBV11-3 to TRBJ1-4, with 9 bases identical to TRBD1. Germline V gene data show CDR1 as SGHNT and CDR2 as YENEEA. The CDR3 extends over 15 amino acids. The junction had 6 bases not matched to a gene; V was cut back by 5 bases and J by 5 bases. The CDR3 protein is CASSVGQGQNEKLFF. The CDR3 DNA is TGTGCCAGCAGCGTGGGACAGGGCCAGAATGAAAAACTGTTTTTT.

This clonotype was observed at least ten times. This sequence joins TRBV5-1 and TRBJ2-7; 7 bases agree with TRBD1. From germline, CDR1 is SGHRS and CDR2 YFSETQ. The CDR3 has 17 residues. V gave up 1 base and J gave up 7 bases; unmatched junction bases: 17. Here the CDR3 reads CASSLPLTWDRVEEQYF. For the CDR3, the DNA is TGCGCCAGCAGCTTGCCCTTAACCTGGGACAGAGTGGAAGAGCAGTACTTC.

This rearrangement joins TRBV10-3 to TRBJ2-5; TRBD2 aligns across 8 bases. The trim removed 4 bases at V and 3 bases at J, leaving 4 bases unmatched. In germline, CDR1 is ENHRY, CDR2 SYGVKD. There are 14 residues in the CDR3. As DNA, the CDR3 is TGTGCCATCAGTGGGACTAGCCATAAAGAGACCCAGTACTTC. Encoded protein: CAISGTSHKETQYF.

This clonotype has ten or more counts. The chain uses TRBV6-1 and TRBJ2-5; perhaps TRBD2 as D (5 bases). This CDR3 region has 15 residues. Germline V gene sequence: CDR1 MNHNS, CDR2 SASEGT. The ends were cut back, 6 bases at V and 5 bases at J, with 19 bases in the middle. The CDR3 DNA reads as TGTGCCAGCAGCCGAACCGTTTTGAGGGCGGAGACCCAGTACTTC. Its protein product is CASSRTVLRAETQYF.

This clonotype was seen many times. The chain is built from TRBV18 and TRBJ2-7; D perhaps matches TRBD1 (5 bases). CDR3 length: 14 residues. Per the germline V gene, CDR1 is KGHSH and CDR2 is LQKENI. Trimming cost V 1 base and J 3 bases, with 10 bases left between them. In nucleotides, the CDR3 is TGTGCCAGCTCACCACTCGACAGCCGCTACGAGCAGTACTTC. It codes for CASSPLDSRYEQYF.

This clonotype has at least ten counts. This sequence joins TRBV20-1 and TRBJ2-1, with no clear D. V was pared by 6 bases and J by 10 bases, with 16 bases between. CDR1 is DFQATT and CDR2 is SNEGSKA in the germline V gene (reference sequence). This CDR3 has 12 amino acids. This CDR3 reads CSASSRSDEQFF. CDR3 nucleotide sequence: TGCAGTGCAAGCAGCCGGAGCGACGAGCAGTTCTTC.

This chain uses TRBV4-3 with TRBJ1-1; possibly TRBD1 for D (5 bases). CDR1 is LGHNA and CDR2 is YSLEER in the germline V gene. Trimming shortened V by 0 bases and J by 1 base, and 9 bases separated the two germline ends. The length of the CDR3 is 15 residues. The CDR3 region has the DNA TGCGCCAGCAGCCAAGATCTTGGGACGAACACTGAAGCTTTCTTT. As protein: CASSQDLGTNTEAFF.

J is TRBJ1-1 and V is TRBV29-1; TRBD1 is a possible D gene (6 bases). The germline gives CDR1 SQVTM, CDR2 ANQGSEA. V lost 7 bases and J 1 base, leaving 10 bases between the germline ends. The CDR3 totals 12 residues. Here the CDR3 reads CSAGQQNTEAFF. In nucleotides, the CDR3 is TGCAGCGCAGGACAGCAGAACACTGAAGCTTTCTTT.

This clonotype was picked up many times. The chain combines TRBV6-5 with TRBJ1-1, with D perhaps TRBD1 (5 bases). The ends were cut back, 6 bases at V and 3 bases at J, with 17 bases in the middle. This CDR3 spans 15 amino acids. Per germline, CDR1 MNHEY and CDR2 SVGAGI. Here the CDR3 reads CASSPNSGRHTEAFF. In DNA, the CDR3 is TGTGCCAGCAGCCCCAACTCGGGACGGCACACTGAAGCTTTCTTT.

The table lists this clonotype with many counts. This chain links TRBV4-2 with TRBJ2-7; 8 bases line up with TRBD1. After removal of 0 bases from V and 2 bases from J, the junction contained 9 bases not matched to a gene. The germline V gene has CDR1 LGHNA and CDR2 YNFKEQ. This CDR3 spans 17 amino acids. This CDR3 is CASSQEKAGGATYEQYF. CDR3 nucleotide sequence: TGTGCCAGCAGCCAAGAGAAAGCAGGGGGCGCGACCTACGAGCAGTACTTC.

This CDR3 reads CASSLGLLEQYF. In DNA form, the CDR3 reads TGTGCCAGCAGCTTAGGGCTACTCGAGCAGTACTTC. The genes are TRBV5-6 and TRBJ2-7; D gene unclear. The V gene lost 2 bases and the J gene lost 6 bases, with 9 bases spanning the gap. Germline lookup yields CDR1 SGHDT and CDR2 YYEEEE. This CDR3 is 12 amino acids long.

The chain recombines TRBV6-2 or TRBV6-3 with TRBJ2-1; 7 bases are shared with TRBD2. This CDR3 region has 15 residues. The germline gives CDR1 MNHEY, CDR2 SVGEGT. The V segment lost 2 bases and the J segment 6 bases; nucleotides outside the gene matches: 7. DNA for the CDR3: TGTGCCAGCAGTTACGGGGGGGTTTCGGTCAATGAGCAGTTCTTC. Translation gives CASSYGGVSVNEQFF.

In its sample, this clonotype was seen many times. J is TRBJ1-4 and V is TRBV2; tentatively, D is TRBD1 (5 bases). With 6 bases removed from V and 7 bases from J, the gap between germline ends came to 12 bases. The V gene's germline CDR1 is SNHLY and CDR2 FYNNEI. This CDR3 comprises 13 residues. CDR3 amino acids: CASRLAGFEKLFF. CDR3 DNA sequence: TGTGCCAGCAGATTGGCAGGGTTTGAAAAACTGTTTTTT.